Listed below are T cell receptor beta chains from one sample, sequenced in a study of radiotherapy plus CTLA-4 blockade in lung cancer. The method was immunoSEQ multiplex PCR; TCRdb's version includes in-frame clones alone and lacks a portion of them. The sample lists 85,000 to 90,000 clones, 72% occurring once. Sequenced here: peripheral blood, sampled from a patient treated with radiotherapy plus ipilimumab. The source of these receptors is a human donor with non-small cell lung cancer that progressed on radiotherapy plus ipilimumab. CDR3s include the opening cysteine and the closing phenylalanine or tryptophan. The order of the fields is V gene, D gene, clone size, J gene, CDR3 protein, CDR3 DNA. D genes are given only for firm matches. Size is stated for part of the rows, as once, few or many counts, or as a class when the clone is expanded.

V: TRBV7-9
D: TRBD2
size: NA
J: TRBJ2-2
CDR3: CASSQLAANTGELFF
DNA: TGTGCCAGCAGCCAACTAGCGGCGAACACCGGGGAGCTGTTTTTT

V: TRBV28
D: NA
size: NA
J: TRBJ1-1
CDR3: CASSLKGDRAFEAFF
DNA: TGTGCCAGCAGTTTAAAGGGGGACCGAGCCTTTGAAGCTTTCTTT

V: TRBV11-2
D: NA
size: NA
J: TRBJ2-2
CDR3: CATNGISGELFF
DNA: TGTGCCACCAATGGGATTTCCGGGGAGCTGTTTTTT

V: TRBV7-8
D: NA
size: few
J: TRBJ1-1
CDR3: CASGKVGTEAFF
DNA: TGTGCCAGCGGAAAAGTGGGCACTGAAGCTTTCTTT

V: TRBV5-1
D: NA
size: NA
J: TRBJ2-1
CDR3: CASSTQGTYNEQFF
DNA: TGCGCCAGCAGCACCCAGGGGACCTACAATGAGCAGTTCTTC

V: TRBV29-1
D: TRBD1
size: NA
J: TRBJ2-5
CDR3: CSVEDRTGDSLRETQYF
DNA: TGCAGCGTTGAAGATCGGACAGGGGATTCGTTACGAGAGACCCAGTACTTC

V: TRBV7-6
D: NA
size: NA
J: TRBJ2-3
CDR3: CASSAQQGRATDTQYF
DNA: TGTGCCAGCAGCGCCCAACAGGGAAGGGCCACAGATACGCAGTATTTT

V: TRBV2
D: NA
size: NA
J: TRBJ1-2
CDR3: CASSEARTTYGYTF
DNA: TGTGCCAGCAGTGAGGCCAGGACGACCTATGGCTACACCTTC

V: TRBV25-1
D: NA
size: NA
J: TRBJ1-4
CDR3: CASNRAHNEKLFF
DNA: TGTGCCAGCAACAGGGCCCATAATGAAAAACTGTTTTTT

V: TRBV27
D: TRBD2
size: NA
J: TRBJ2-7
CDR3: CASRREGVAYEQYF
DNA: TGTGCCAGCAGACGGGAGGGAGTTGCCTACGAGCAGTACTTC

V: TRBV19
D: NA
size: few
J: TRBJ1-5
CDR3: CASSNKHSNQPQHF
DNA: TGTGCCAGTAGCAATAAGCATAGCAATCAGCCCCAGCATTTT

V: TRBV4-2
D: TRBD2
size: NA
J: TRBJ2-1
CDR3: CASSQAGTSGRSSYNEQFF
DNA: TGTGCCAGCAGCCAAGCCGGGACTAGCGGCCGGAGCTCCTACAATGAGCAGTTCTTC